The clone carrying this T cell receptor (beta chain) was counted ten times or more. Trimming took off 6 bases at V and 0 bases at J, with 12 bases between the two ends. Germline assignment: CDR1 KGHDR and CDR2 SFDVKD. The CDR3 length is 15 residues. The data derive from a study of metastatic and nonmetastatic thyroid tumors. Thyroid surgery took place with no prior treatment in any patient. MiXCR re-clonotyped the PCR reads for TCRdb. Among some 21,000 clones listed, roughly 22% were seen once. The material sequenced was tumor tissue. The chain employs TRBV24-1 and TRBJ2-3; D uncertain. This TCR derives from a female donor with papillary thyroid cancer or a benign thyroid nodule (not recorded which). Some clones in this sample may be carry-over from other donors' samples. The CDR3 loop reads CATSQADPSTDTQYF. The CDR3 DNA sequence: TGTGCCACCAGTCAGGCGGACCCTAGCACAGATACGCAGTATTTT.